This T cell receptor beta chain originates from a study of blood T cells in healthy people across ages. Germline lookup yields CDR1 KGHSH and CDR2 LQKENI. V was clipped by 0 bases and J by 5 bases; unmatched bases: 6. The CDR3 has 15 amino acids. Sample-barcoded 5' priming and a J-beta primer mix drove a second PCR of roughly 6 to 12 cycles. TCRdb reprocessed the 5' RACE reads via MiXCR and lists one record per CDR3 protein. The data hold some 1.8 million distinct CDR3 sequences, with approximately 40% observed a single time. In this sample, this clonotype turned up a few times. This chain uses TRBV18 with TRBJ2-7, with 8 bases lining up with TRBD2. This TCR derives from a human donor in good health. The source material was blood. Written as DNA, the CDR3 is TGTGCCAGCTCACCACCCGGTAGCGGGGACAACGAGCAGTACTTC. It codes for CASSPPGSGDNEQYF.